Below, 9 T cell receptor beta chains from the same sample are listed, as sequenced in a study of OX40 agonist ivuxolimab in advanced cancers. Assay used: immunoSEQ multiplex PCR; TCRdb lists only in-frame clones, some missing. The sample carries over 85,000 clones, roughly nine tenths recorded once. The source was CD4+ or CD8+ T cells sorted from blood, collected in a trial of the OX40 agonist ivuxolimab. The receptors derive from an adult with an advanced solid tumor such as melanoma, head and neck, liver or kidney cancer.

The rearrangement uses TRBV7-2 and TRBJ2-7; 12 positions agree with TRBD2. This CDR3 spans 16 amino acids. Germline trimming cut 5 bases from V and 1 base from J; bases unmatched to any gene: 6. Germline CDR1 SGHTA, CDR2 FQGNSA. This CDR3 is CASSALAGGPSYEQYF. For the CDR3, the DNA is TGTGCCAGCAGCGCACTAGCGGGAGGCCCTTCCTACGAGCAGTACTTC.

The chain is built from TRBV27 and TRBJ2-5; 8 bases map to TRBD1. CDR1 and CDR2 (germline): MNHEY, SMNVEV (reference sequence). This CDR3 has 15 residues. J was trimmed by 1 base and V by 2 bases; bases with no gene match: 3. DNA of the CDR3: TGTGCCAGCAGTTTAATCGGGACAGGCCAAGAGACCCAGTACTTC. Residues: CASSLIGTGQETQYF.

CDR3 sequence: CASSSGVPYEQYF. CDR3 bases: TGTGCCAGCAGCTCAGGGGTACCCTACGAGCAGTACTTC. This sequence joins TRBV5-6 and TRBJ2-7; TRBD1 is a possible D gene (6 bases). Deletions cut 3 bases from V and 2 bases from J, with 9 bases between. The length of the CDR3 is 13 residues. The germline gives CDR1 SGHDT, CDR2 YYEEEE.

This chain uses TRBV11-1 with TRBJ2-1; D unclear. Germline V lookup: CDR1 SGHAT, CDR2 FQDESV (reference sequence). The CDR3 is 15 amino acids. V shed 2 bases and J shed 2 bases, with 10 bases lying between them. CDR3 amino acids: CASSLMGPTYNEQFF. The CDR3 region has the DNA TGTGCCAGCAGCTTAATGGGTCCCACCTACAATGAGCAGTTCTTC.

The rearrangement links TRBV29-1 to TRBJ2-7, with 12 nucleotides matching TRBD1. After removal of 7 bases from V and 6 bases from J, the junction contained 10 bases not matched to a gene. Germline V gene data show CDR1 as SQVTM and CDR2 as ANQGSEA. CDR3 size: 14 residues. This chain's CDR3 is CSAKAGTGGSEQYF. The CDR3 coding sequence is TGCAGCGCCAAGGCCGGGACAGGGGGCTCCGAGCAGTACTTC.

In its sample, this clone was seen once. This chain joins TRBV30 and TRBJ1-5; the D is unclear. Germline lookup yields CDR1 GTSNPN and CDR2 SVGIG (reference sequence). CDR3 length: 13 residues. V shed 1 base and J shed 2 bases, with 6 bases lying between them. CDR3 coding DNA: TGTGCCTGGAGTGAAGGAGGCAATCAGCCCCAGCATTTT. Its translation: CAWSEGGNQPQHF.

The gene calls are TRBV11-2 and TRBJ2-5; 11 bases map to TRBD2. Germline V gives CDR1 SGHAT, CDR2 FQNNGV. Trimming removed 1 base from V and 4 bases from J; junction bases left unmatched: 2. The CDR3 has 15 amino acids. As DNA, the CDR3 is TGTGCCAGCAGCTTAGCTCTAGCGGGAGGAGAGACCCAGTACTTC. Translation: CASSLALAGGETQYF.

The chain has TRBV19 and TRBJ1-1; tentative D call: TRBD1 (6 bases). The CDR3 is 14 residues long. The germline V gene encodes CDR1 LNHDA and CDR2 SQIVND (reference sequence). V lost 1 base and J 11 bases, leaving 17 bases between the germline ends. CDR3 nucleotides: TGTGCCAGTAGTATAGGCCCCGGACAGCCCAAGGCTTTCTTT. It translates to CASSIGPGQPKAFF.

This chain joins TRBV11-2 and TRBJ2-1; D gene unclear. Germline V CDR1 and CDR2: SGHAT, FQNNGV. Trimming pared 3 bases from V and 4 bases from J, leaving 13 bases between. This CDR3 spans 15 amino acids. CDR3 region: CASSFNSGQYNEQFF. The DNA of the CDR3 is TGTGCCAGCAGCTTCAATAGTGGGCAATACAATGAGCAGTTCTTC. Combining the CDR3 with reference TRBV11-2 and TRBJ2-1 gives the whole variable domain EAGVAQSPRYKIIEKRQSVAFWCNPISGHATLYWYQQILGQGPKLLIQFQNNGVVDDSQLPKDRFSAERLKGVDSTLKIQPAKLEDSAVYLCASSFNSGQYNEQFFGPGTRLTVL.